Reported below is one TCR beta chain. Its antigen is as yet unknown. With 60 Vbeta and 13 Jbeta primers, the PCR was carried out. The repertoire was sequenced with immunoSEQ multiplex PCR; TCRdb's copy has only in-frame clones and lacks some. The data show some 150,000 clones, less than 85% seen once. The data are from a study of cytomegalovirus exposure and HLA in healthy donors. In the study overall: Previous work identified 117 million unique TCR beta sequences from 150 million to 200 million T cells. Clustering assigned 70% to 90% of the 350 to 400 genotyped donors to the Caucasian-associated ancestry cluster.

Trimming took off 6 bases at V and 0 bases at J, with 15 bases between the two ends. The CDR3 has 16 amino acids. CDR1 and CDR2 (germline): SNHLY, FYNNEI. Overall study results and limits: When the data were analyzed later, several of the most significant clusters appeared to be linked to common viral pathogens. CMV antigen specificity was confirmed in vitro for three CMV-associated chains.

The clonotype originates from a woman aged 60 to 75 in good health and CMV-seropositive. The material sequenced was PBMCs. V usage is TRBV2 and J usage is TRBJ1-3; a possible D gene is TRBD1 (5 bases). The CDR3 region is CASSLEVGASGNTIYF. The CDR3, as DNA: TGTGCCAGCAGCCTCGAGGTTGGGGCCTCTGGAAACACCATATATTTT.